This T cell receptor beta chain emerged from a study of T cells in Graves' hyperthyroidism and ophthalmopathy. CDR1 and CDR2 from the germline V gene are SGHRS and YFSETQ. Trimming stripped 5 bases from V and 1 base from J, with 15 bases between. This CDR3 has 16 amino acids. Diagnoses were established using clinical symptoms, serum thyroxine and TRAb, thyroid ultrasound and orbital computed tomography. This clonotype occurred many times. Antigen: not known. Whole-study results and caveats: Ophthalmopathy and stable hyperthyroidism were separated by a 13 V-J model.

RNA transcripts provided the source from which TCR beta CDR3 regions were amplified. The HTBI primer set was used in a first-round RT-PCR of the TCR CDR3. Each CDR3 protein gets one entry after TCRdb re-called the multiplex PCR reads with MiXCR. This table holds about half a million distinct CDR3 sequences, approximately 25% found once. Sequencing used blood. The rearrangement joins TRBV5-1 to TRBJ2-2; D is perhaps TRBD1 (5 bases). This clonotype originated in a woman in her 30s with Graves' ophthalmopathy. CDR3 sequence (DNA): TGCGCCAGCAGTTGGGCTGCAAGGGGGAACACCGGGGAGCTGTTTTTT. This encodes CASSWAARGNTGELFF.